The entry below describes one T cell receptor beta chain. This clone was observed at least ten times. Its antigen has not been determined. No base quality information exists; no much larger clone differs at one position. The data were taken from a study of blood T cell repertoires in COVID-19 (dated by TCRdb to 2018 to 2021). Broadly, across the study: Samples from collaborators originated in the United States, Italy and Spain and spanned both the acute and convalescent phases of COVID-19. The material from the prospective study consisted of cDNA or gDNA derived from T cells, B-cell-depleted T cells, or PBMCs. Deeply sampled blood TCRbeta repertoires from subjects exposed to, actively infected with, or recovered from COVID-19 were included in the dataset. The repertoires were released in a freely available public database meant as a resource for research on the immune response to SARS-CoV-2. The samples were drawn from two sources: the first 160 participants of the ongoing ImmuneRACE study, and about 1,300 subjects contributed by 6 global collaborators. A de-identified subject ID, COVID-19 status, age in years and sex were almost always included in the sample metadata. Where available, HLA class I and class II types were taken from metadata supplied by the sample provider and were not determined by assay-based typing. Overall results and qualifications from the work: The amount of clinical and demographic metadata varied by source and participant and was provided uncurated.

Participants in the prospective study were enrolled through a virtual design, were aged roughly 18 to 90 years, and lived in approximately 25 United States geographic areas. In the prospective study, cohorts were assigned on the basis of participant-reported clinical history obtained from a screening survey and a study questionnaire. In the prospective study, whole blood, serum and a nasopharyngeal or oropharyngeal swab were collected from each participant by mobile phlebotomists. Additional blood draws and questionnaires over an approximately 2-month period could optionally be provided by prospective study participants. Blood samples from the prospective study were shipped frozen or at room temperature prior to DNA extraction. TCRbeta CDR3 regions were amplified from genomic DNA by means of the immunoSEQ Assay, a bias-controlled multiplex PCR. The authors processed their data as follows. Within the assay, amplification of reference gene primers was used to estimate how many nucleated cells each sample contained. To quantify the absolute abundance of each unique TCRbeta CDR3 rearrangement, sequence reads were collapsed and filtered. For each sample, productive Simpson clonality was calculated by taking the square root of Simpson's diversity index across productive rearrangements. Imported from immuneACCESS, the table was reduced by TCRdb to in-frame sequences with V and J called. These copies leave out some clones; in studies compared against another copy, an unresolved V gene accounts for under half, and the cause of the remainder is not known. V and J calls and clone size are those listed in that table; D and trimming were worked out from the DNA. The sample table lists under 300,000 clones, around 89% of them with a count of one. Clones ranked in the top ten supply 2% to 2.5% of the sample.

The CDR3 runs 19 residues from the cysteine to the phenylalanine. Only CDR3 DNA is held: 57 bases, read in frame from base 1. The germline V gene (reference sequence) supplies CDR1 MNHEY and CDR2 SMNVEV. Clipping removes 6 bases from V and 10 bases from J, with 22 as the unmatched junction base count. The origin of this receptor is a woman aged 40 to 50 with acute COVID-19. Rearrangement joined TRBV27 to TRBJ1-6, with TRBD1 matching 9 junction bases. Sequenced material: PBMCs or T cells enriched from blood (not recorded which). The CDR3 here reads CASSPRGGLPGQGYSPLHF. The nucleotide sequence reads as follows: TGTGCCAGCAGCCCCCGCGGGGGCCTCCCGGGACAGGGATACTCACCCCTCCACTTT.